The present TCR beta chain was sequenced within a study of cytomegalovirus exposure and HLA in healthy donors. Study-wide results and caveats: The authors reported that TCR beta sequences could predict HLA-A and HLA-B alleles. These predictions were accurate for most subjects in the first cohort.

The length of the CDR3 is 15 residues. Germline V gene data show CDR1 as LGHNA and CDR2 as YNFKEQ. With 3 bases clipped from V and 4 bases from J, the junction kept 4 bases outside the gene matches. In the PCR, 60 Vbeta and 13 Jbeta primers were used. The data were produced by immunoSEQ multiplex PCR, yet TCRdb's version contains in-frame clones alone and is incomplete. The sample comprises approximately 190,000 clones, about 85% of which are singletons, and 3.8% rests with the top ten. Concerning this clone itself: Its antigen is not identified.

V gene TRBV4-2 combines with J gene TRBJ2-7; the match to TRBD1 covers 12 bases. Sequencing was carried out using PBMCs. The origin of this receptor is a man between 50 and 59 years old in good health and CMV-seronegative. The CDR3 DNA sequence: TGTGCCAGCAGCCAGGGGACAGGGGGCGGATACGAGCAGTACTTC. This codes for CASSQGTGGGYEQYF.